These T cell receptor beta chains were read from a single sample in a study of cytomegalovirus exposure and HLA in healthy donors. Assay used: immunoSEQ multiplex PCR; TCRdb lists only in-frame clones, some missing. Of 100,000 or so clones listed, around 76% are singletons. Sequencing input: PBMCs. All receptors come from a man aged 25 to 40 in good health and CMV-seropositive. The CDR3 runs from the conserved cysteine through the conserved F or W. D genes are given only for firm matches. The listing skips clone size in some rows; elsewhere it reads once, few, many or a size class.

CDR3: CASSPAGASYTHEQYF
DNA: TGTGCCAGCAGCCCAGCTGGGGCGAGCTACACCCACGAGCAGTACTTC
J: TRBJ2-7
D: NA
size: few
V: TRBV5-4

CDR3: CASSSPGLEPYEQYF
DNA: TGTGCCAGCAGCTCACCGGGACTAGAGCCCTACGAGCAGTACTTC
J: TRBJ2-7
D: NA
size: NA
V: TRBV21-1

CDR3: CASSLRETGFQETQYF
DNA: TGTGCCAGCAGCTTAAGGGAGACAGGGTTTCAAGAGACCCAGTACTTC
J: TRBJ2-5
D: TRBD1
size: NA
V: TRBV13

CDR3: CASSYDPLGADGYTF
DNA: TGTGCCAGCAGTTACGACCCCTTAGGGGCAGATGGCTACACCTTC
J: TRBJ1-2
D: NA
size: NA
V: TRBV6-6

CDR3: CASSEGQGEADTQYF
DNA: TGTGCCAGCAGTGAGGGACAGGGAGAGGCAGATACGCAGTATTTT
J: TRBJ2-3
D: TRBD1
size: few
V: TRBV2

CDR3: CASSDGDRVTNEQFF
DNA: TGTGCCAGCAGTGACGGGGACAGGGTCACCAATGAGCAGTTCTTC
J: TRBJ2-1
D: TRBD1
size: NA
V: TRBV6-4

CDR3: CASSPIGRTSSYEQYF
DNA: TGTGCCAGCAGCCCGATCGGAAGGACTAGCTCCTACGAGCAGTACTTC
J: TRBJ2-7
D: TRBD2
size: NA
V: TRBV7-8

CDR3: CSSVPGTGGYEQYF
DNA: TGTTCCAGCGTACCCGGGACAGGGGGCTACGAGCAGTACTTC
J: TRBJ2-7
D: TRBD1
size: NA
V: TRBV7-9

CDR3: CASSLQGLLTEAFF
DNA: TGTGCCAGCAGTTTACAAGGACTGCTAACTGAAGCTTTCTTT
J: TRBJ1-1
D: NA
size: NA
V: TRBV13

CDR3: CARRRGELFF
DNA: TGTGCCCGGCGGCGGGGGGAGCTGTTTTTT
J: TRBJ2-2
D: NA
size: NA
V: TRBV5-4

CDR3: CASRDRAGVYYNSPLHF
DNA: TGTGCCAGCAGGGACAGGGCCGGGGTATACTATAATTCACCCCTCCACTTT
J: TRBJ1-6
D: TRBD1
size: NA
V: TRBV27

CDR3: CASSNPRGGNEQFF
DNA: TGTGCCAGCAGTAACCCTCGGGGGGGCAATGAGCAGTTCTTC
J: TRBJ2-1
D: TRBD2
size: once
V: TRBV6-5

CDR3: CASSQAPTAEAFF
DNA: TGCGCCAGCAGCCAGGCCCCAACAGCTGAAGCTTTCTTT
J: TRBJ1-1
D: NA
size: few
V: TRBV4-1

CDR3: CASRLNGNGNETGSYEQYF
DNA: TGCGCCAGCAGACTCAACGGAAACGGCAATGAGACAGGGTCCTACGAGCAGTACTTC
J: TRBJ2-7
D: TRBD1
size: once
V: TRBV23-1

CDR3: CASSLGRDGVNEQFF
DNA: TGTGCCAGCAGCCTGGGCCGAGACGGGGTCAATGAGCAGTTCTTC
J: TRBJ2-1
D: NA
size: NA
V: TRBV2